Listed here are 17 T cell receptor beta chains from one sample, sequenced in a study of shared clonotypes between healthy human individuals. Clones were sequenced by immunoSEQ multiplex PCR, and TCRdb holds only the in-frame ones, with some missing. This sample has around 2.3 million clones, with approximately 95% found just once. The material sequenced was naive CD4+ T cells sorted from blood. The subset: CD45RA+ positively selected. The receptor source for this set is a man aged 18 to 29 in good health.

This chain links TRBV6-5 with TRBJ2-7; D is ambiguous. The CDR3 is made up of 12 amino acids. Trimming cost V 5 bases and J 6 bases, with 11 bases left between them. The germline V gene has CDR1 MNHEY and CDR2 SVGAGI. The CDR3 loop is CASSEVASEQYF. The CDR3 DNA sequence: TGTGCCAGCAGTGAAGTAGCCAGCGAGCAGTACTTC.

The chain carries TRBV5-1 and TRBJ1-1; possible D gene TRBD1, 6 bases. V dropped 7 bases and J dropped 3 bases, with 22 bases sitting between them. The CDR3 totals 16 residues. Germline values: CDR1 SGHRS, CDR2 YFSETQ. Here the CDR3 reads CASSWAGTTLDTEAFF. The CDR3 DNA follows: TGCGCCAGCTCCTGGGCCGGGACAACATTAGACACTGAAGCTTTCTTT.

In nucleotides, the CDR3 is TGTGCCAGCAGTGGACCGGGACAGGGGTACACTGAAGCTTTCTTT. Its translation is CASSGPGQGYTEAFF. The chain couples TRBV6-1 to TRBJ1-1; TRBD1 matches at 10 bases. CDR1 and CDR2 from the germline V gene are MNHNS and SASEGT. Germline trimming cut 4 bases from V and 3 bases from J; bases unmatched to any gene: 5. The CDR3 runs to 15 residues.

CDR3 bases: TGTGCCAGCAGCTCAGGACAGGGGGCAATCTTAGGCGAGCAGTACTTC. Translated, it gives CASSSGQGAILGEQYF. The V call is TRBV5-4, the J call TRBJ2-7; 11 bases map to TRBD1. Germline values: CDR1 SGHNT, CDR2 YYREEE (reference sequence). Trimming took 3 bases from V and 6 from J; bases not matched to a gene: 11. This CDR3 spans 16 amino acids.

In this sample, this clone turned up once. This chain links TRBV10-3 with TRBJ2-1, with TRBD1 identical over 9 bases. The CDR3 covers 14 residues. Unmatched junction bases numbered 5, after V lost 7 bases and J lost 4 bases. Germline V gene lookup returns CDR1 ENHRY and CDR2 SYGVKD. The CDR3 protein is CAINGDRVYNEQFF. The CDR3 coding sequence is TGTGCCATCAATGGGGACAGGGTATACAATGAGCAGTTCTTC.

V usage is TRBV7-9 and J usage is TRBJ1-6, with 7 bases that match TRBD1. CDR3 size: 14 residues. Trimming at V came to 5 bases and at J to 7 bases, leaving 5 bases not matched to a gene. Germline V gene data show CDR1 as SEHNR and CDR2 as FQNEAQ (reference sequence). The CDR3 DNA reads TGTGCCAGCAGCCAAGGGACAGCGAATTCACCCCTCCACTTT. This translates into CASSQGTANSPLHF.

The J gene is TRBJ2-1, the V gene TRBV30, with 14 bases that match TRBD2. Germline values: CDR1 GTSNPN, CDR2 SVGIG (reference sequence). This CDR3 comprises 15 residues. After removal of 3 bases from V and 5 bases from J, the junction contained 3 bases not matched to a gene. For the CDR3, the DNA is TGTGCCTGGAGGATGGGACTAGCGGGGGACAATGAGCAGTTCTTC. Translated, it gives CAWRMGLAGDNEQFF.

The CDR3 region has the DNA TGTGCCAGCAGCGTAGAGACAGGGCGCAGTATCACTGAAGCTTTCTTT. Its protein is CASSVETGRSITEAFF. The chain employs TRBV9 and TRBJ1-1; 7 bases align to TRBD1. J was trimmed by 4 bases and V by 0 bases; bases with no gene match: 9. The germline V gene has CDR1 SGDLS and CDR2 YYNGEE. The length of the CDR3 is 16 residues.

V gene TRBV29-1 combines with J gene TRBJ2-2; D remains unclear. The germline CDR1 and CDR2 sequences are SQVTM and ANQGSEA. Trimming shortened V by 1 base and J by 0 bases, and 6 bases separated the two germline ends. This CDR3 is 14 amino acids long. The chain's CDR3 is CSVEGVPNTGELFF. CDR3 DNA sequence: TGCAGCGTTGAAGGAGTTCCGAACACCGGGGAGCTGTTTTTT.

This chain links TRBV2 with TRBJ1-2, with 10 bases identical to TRBD1. V shed 2 bases, J shed 7 bases, and the junction held 7 bases outside the gene matches. CDR1 is SNHLY, CDR2 FYNNEI, per germline. CDR3 size: 15 residues. CDR3 sequence: CASSELGQGLGGYTF. CDR3 bases: TGTGCCAGCAGTGAATTGGGACAGGGGTTAGGTGGCTACACCTTC.

This chain uses TRBV5-4 with TRBJ1-1; TRBD1 matches 10 bases. Germline V gene data show CDR1 as SGHNT and CDR2 as YYREEE (reference sequence). The CDR3 covers 16 residues. Losses at the gene ends were 4 bases for V and 4 bases for J; bases not matched to a gene: 10. CDR3 residues: CASSRGTGVEATEAFF. The DNA for the CDR3 is TGTGCCAGCAGCCGCGGGACAGGGGTGGAGGCCACTGAAGCTTTCTTT. Full variable domain (remainder filled in from reference TRBV5-4 and TRBJ1-1): ETGVTQSPTHLIKTRGQQVTLRCSSQSGHNTVSWYQQALGQGPQFIFQYYREEENGRGNFPPRFSGLQFPNYSSELNVNALELDDSALYLCASSRGTGVEATEAFFGQGTRLTVV.

This chain uses TRBV28 with TRBJ1-2; D uncertain. V gave up 5 bases and J gave up 0 bases, with 10 bases separating them. This CDR3 has 14 amino acids. Germline V lookup: CDR1 MDHEN, CDR2 SYDVKM. The CDR3 region has the DNA TGTGCCAGCAGTGGTCCCATGGCTAACTATGGCTACACCTTC. It translates to CASSGPMANYGYTF.

V is TRBV6-5 and J is TRBJ2-1; TRBD2 agrees at 13 bases. Germline CDR1 reads MNHEY; CDR2 reads SVGAGI. Trimming cost V 6 bases and J 8 bases; bases outside gene matches: 4. The CDR3 length is 14 residues. As DNA, the CDR3 is TGTGCCAGCAGGCGACTAGCGGGGGGCCATGAGCAGTTCTTC. Its protein product is CASRRLAGGHEQFF.

CDR3 nucleotides: TGCGCCAGCATCGGGGCAAATCAGCCCCAGCATTTT. This encodes CASIGANQPQHF. This chain uses TRBV10-2 with TRBJ1-5; TRBD1 might be the D (5 bases). V was cut by 7 bases and J by 4 bases, with 8 bases left in between. From germline, CDR1 is WSHSY and CDR2 SAAADI. The CDR3 has 12 amino acids.

The chain joins TRBV5-1 to TRBJ1-5; 9 bases match TRBD1. With 4 bases clipped from V and 5 bases from J, the junction kept 7 bases outside the gene matches. In germline, CDR1 is SGHRS, CDR2 YFSETQ. This CDR3 region has 15 residues. DNA for the CDR3: TGCGCCAGCAGCCCTGGACAGGGGTTGGATCAGCCCCAGCATTTT. This translates into CASSPGQGLDQPQHF.

The chain employs TRBV10-1 and TRBJ1-6; TRBD1 aligns across 7 bases. The V gene's germline CDR1 is WNHNN and CDR2 SYGVQD (reference sequence). The CDR3 has 13 residues. V was pared by 6 bases and J by 10 bases, with 6 bases of the junction left unmatched. The chain's CDR3 is CASRDRDRSPLHF. The CDR3 DNA reads as TGCGCCAGCAGAGACAGGGATCGATCACCCCTCCACTTT.

The genes are TRBV7-2 and TRBJ2-1; D tentatively reads TRBD1 or TRBD2 (5 bases each). CDR3 size: 16 residues. Germline CDR1 reads SGHTA; CDR2 reads FQGNSA. The ends were cut back, 2 bases at V and 0 bases at J, with 11 bases in the middle. Here the CDR3 DNA reads TGTGCCAGCAGCTTATCCCGGGACGCCTCCTACAATGAGCAGTTCTTC. This translates into CASSLSRDASYNEQFF.